The rows below give T cell receptor beta chains drawn from one sample of a study of read filtering for tumor transcriptome and immune sequencing. One entry per CDR3 protein results from TCRdb running MiXCR on the reads. Of approximately 61,000 distinct CDR3 sequences listed, roughly a fifth are singletons. The sample comprised a population of CD138-negative cells sorted from bone marrow. The receptors were gathered from a donor over 35 with multiple myeloma. Both conserved end residues are trimmed from each CDR3. The order of the fields is clone size, V gene, J gene, CDR3 protein. The size field is filled for only some rows; it gives once, few, many or a size class.

>.|TRBV24-1|TRBJ2-1
ATSDLTGYNQQF
>.|TRBV30|TRBJ2-3
ASGTSGAPDTQY
>many|TRBV5-1|TRBJ2-1
ASTGLRTEDEQF
>once|TRBV5-1|TRBJ2-2
ASSSDDTGELF
>few|TRBV24-1|TRBJ2-1
ATSDSGTGSLQF
>many|TRBV6-6|TRBJ2-1
ASSPERGGPYNEQF
>.|TRBV6-5|TRBJ2-7
ASSSDKGLYEQY
>many|TRBV5-5|TRBJ2-2
ASHRGMTGELF
>many|TRBV11-3|TRBJ2-1
ASSLDLLARLF
>.|TRBV2|TRBJ2-1
ASRGRQGAAVQF
>many|TRBV6-1|TRBJ2-1
ASSLGQHNEQF
>many|TRBV27|TRBJ2-7
ASSLSAGGLEQY
>many|TRBV29-1|TRBJ2-2
SVEVILGELF
>many|TRBV7-6|TRBJ2-3
ASSLVPGVSTDTQY
>many|TRBV30|TRBJ2-1
AWSVLREQF
>few|TRBV28|TRBJ2-7
ASRATSYEQY
>.|TRBV28|TRBJ1-5
ASSLGTGGWNQPQH
>many|TRBV5-1|TRBJ2-7
ASSLSESYEQY
>.|TRBV6-5|TRBJ2-3
ASRVSGGPDTQY
>many|TRBV11-2|TRBJ2-2
ASSRTSGNTGELF
>.|TRBV6-5|TRBJ1-4
ASSRGRVGEKLF
>many|TRBV7-9|TRBJ1-1
ASSLGRQGEAF
>.|TRBV19|TRBJ2-6
ASIRGGLAGANPGANVLT
>few|TRBV19|TRBJ1-5
ASTTGEDHQPQH
>many|TRBV20-1|TRBJ2-1
SAVGGGGTYNEQF
>many|TRBV6-5|TRBJ2-1
ATEGQGGQF
>many|TRBV9|TRBJ2-2
ASSAGLAGPSYTGELF
>many|TRBV30|TRBJ1-2
AWNDRVTHGYT
>many|TRBV10-3|TRBJ1-4
AISEPGATNEKLF
>many|TRBV5-1|TRBJ2-6
ACSSGLAAGANVLT
>once|TRBV12-3/TRBV12-4|TRBJ1-4
ASSFSQDFNEKLF
>many|TRBV5-1|TRBJ1-2
ASSLESYGYT
>many|TRBV29-1|TRBJ1-2
SVRRSNYGYT
>many|TRBV12-3/TRBV12-4|TRBJ2-2
ASSLALAGGTGELF
>.|TRBV7-2|TRBJ1-1
ASSLDLSEAF
>.|TRBV2|TRBJ2-7
ASSERNEQY
>many|TRBV5-1|TRBJ1-1
ASSFPGQTNTEAF
>many|TRBV7-2|TRBJ2-4
ASSNAGTSGGGY
>many|TRBV20-1|TRBJ1-1
SARVRGANTEAF
>many|TRBV5-6|TRBJ1-1
ASSLGPLLNTEAF
>many|TRBV20-1|TRBJ1-1
SARTTLEDRGGPEAF
>many|TRBV5-4|TRBJ2-2
ASSSRSGARTGELF
>few|TRBV5-1|TRBJ2-7
ASSFLLPGAGEQY
>many|TRBV6-4|TRBJ2-3
ASSPDRSTDTQY
>many|TRBV5-1|TRBJ2-3
ASSLEMDTQY
>many|TRBV11-2|TRBJ2-7
ASSPTVSGSYEQY
>many|TRBV4-2|TRBJ2-3
ASSQKVAGGRADTQY
>.|TRBV7-3|TRBJ1-2
ASSLNPSNYGYT
>few|TRBV28|TRBJ2-5
ASSVVSGGETQY
>many|TRBV11-2|TRBJ2-5
ASSETVAGQETQY
>many|TRBV7-2|TRBJ2-7
ASSRDAPGARYEQY
>many|TRBV7-9|TRBJ2-2
ASSLDRKVGELF